The clone carrying this T cell receptor beta chain has a handful of counts. Via MiXCR, TCRdb re-called the 5' RACE reads, giving one row per CDR3 protein. The sample has about 83,000 distinct CDR3 sequences, roughly an eighth seen once. This entry comes from a study of early T cells in non-severe SARS-CoV-2 infection. The germline V and J ends were trimmed by 1 base and 1 base, with 10 bases remaining between them. The germline gives CDR1 WSHSY, CDR2 SAAADI. The CDR3 spans 15 residues. This receptor was taken from an adult who was a healthcare worker with PCR-confirmed SARS-CoV-2 infection or an uninfected control (not recorded which). The V gene is TRBV10-2, the J gene TRBJ1-1, with D perhaps matching TRBD1 (5 bases). The sample comprised whole blood. CDR3 in amino acids: CASSELWGPNTEAFF. In DNA, the CDR3 is TGCGCCAGCAGTGAGTTGTGGGGCCCGAACACTGAAGCTTTCTTT.